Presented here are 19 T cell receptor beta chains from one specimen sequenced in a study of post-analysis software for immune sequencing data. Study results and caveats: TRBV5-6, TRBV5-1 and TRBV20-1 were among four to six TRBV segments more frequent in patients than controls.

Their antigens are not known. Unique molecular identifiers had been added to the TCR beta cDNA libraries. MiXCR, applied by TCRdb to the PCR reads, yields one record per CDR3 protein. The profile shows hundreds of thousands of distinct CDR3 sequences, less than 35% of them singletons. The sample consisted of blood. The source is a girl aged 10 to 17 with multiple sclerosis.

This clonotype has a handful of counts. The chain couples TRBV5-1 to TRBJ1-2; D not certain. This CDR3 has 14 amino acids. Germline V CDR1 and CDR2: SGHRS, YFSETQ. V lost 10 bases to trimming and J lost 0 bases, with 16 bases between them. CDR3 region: CASQTDPSNYGYTF. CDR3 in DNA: TGCGCCTCTCAAACAGATCCTTCTAACTATGGCTACACCTTC. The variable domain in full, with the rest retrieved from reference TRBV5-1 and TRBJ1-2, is KAGVTQTPRYLIKTRGQQVTLSCSPISGHRSVSWYQQTPGQGLQFLFEYFSETQRNKGNFPGRFSGRQFSNSRSEMNVSTLELGDSALYLCASQTDPSNYGYTFGSGTRLTVV.

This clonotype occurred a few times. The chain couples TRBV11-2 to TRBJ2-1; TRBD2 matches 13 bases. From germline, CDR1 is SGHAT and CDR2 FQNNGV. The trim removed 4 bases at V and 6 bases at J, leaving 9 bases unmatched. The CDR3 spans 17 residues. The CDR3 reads CASSSSRTSGSSNEQFF. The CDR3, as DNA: TGTGCCAGCAGCTCATCTCGGACTAGCGGGAGCAGCAATGAGCAGTTCTTC. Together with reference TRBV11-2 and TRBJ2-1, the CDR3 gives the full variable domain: EAGVAQSPRYKIIEKRQSVAFWCNPISGHATLYWYQQILGQGPKLLIQFQNNGVVDDSQLPKDRFSAERLKGVDSTLKIQPAKLEDSAVYLCASSSSRTSGSSNEQFFGPGTRLTVL.

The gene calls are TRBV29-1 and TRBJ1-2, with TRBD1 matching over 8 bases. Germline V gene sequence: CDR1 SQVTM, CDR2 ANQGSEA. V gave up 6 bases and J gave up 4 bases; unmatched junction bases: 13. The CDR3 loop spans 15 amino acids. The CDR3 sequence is CSVALLAGGTYGYTF. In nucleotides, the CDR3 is TGCAGCGTCGCCCTTTTGGCAGGGGGCACCTATGGCTACACCTTC.

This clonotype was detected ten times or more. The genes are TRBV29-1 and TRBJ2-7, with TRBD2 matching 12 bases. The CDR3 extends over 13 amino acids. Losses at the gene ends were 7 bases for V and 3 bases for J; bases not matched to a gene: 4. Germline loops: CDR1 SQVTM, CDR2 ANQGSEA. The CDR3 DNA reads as TGCAGCGCAGAGACTAGCGGGAGCTACGAGCAGTACTTC. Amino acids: CSAETSGSYEQYF.

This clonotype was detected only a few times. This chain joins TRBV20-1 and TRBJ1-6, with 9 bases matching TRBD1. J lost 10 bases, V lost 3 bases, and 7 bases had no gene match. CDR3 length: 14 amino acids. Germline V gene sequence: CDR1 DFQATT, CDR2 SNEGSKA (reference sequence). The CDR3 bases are TGCAGTGCTAGGGGCGGACAGGGGAGGTCACCCCTCCACTTT. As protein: CSARGGQGRSPLHF.

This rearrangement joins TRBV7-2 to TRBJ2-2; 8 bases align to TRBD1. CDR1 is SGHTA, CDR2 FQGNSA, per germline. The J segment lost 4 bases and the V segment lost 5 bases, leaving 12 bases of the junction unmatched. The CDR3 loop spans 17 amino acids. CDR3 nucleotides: TGTGCCAGCAGCGCCCGAAGGACAGGGTTCGGCACCGGGGAGCTGTTTTTT. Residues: CASSARRTGFGTGELFF. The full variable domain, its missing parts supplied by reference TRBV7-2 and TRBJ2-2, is GAGVSQSPSNKVTEKGKDVELRCDPISGHTALYWYRQSLGQGLEFLIYFQGNSAPDKSGLPSDRFSAERTGGSVSTLTIQRTQQEDSAVYLCASSARRTGFGTGELFFGEGSRLTVL.

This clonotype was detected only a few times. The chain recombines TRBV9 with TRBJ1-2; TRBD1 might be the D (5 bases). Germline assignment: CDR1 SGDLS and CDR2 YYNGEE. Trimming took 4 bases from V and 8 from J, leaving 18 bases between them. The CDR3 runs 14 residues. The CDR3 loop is CASSPGRAGNGYTF. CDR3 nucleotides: TGTGCCAGCAGCCCAGGGAGGGCAGGGAACGGCTACACCTTC.

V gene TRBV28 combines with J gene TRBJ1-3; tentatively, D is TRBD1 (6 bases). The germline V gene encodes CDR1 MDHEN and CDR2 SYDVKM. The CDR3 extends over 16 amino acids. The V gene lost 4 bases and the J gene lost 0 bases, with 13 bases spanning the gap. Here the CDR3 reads CASSSLGGSSGNTIYF. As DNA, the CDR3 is TGTGCCAGCAGTTCCCTAGGGGGAAGCTCTGGAAACACCATATATTTT.

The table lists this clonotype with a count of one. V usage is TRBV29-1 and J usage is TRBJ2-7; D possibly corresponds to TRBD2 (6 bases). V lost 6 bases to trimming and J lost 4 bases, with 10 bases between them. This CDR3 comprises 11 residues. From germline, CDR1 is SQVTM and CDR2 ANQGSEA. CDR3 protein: CSVAAGYEQYF. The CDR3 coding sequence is TGCAGCGTAGCGGCGGGGTACGAGCAGTACTTC.

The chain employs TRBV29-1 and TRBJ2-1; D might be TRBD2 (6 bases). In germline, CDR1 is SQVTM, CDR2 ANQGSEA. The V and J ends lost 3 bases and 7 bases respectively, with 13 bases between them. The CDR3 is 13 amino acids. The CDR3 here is CSVDLGGINEQFF. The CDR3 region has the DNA TGCAGCGTTGATCTTGGCGGGATAAATGAGCAGTTCTTC.

This CDR3 reads CASGVGFATNEKLFF. In DNA form, the CDR3 reads TGTGCCAGCGGGGTCGGTTTTGCAACTAATGAAAAACTGTTTTTT. The rearrangement links TRBV6-5 to TRBJ1-4; D unclear. Per the germline V gene, CDR1 is MNHEY and CDR2 is SVGAGI. This CDR3 spans 15 amino acids. Trimming cost V 8 bases and J 0 bases, with 13 bases left between them.

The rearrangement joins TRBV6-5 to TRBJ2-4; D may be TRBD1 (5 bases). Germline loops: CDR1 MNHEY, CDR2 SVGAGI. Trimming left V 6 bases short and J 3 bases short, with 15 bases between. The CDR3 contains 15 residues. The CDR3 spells CASSVGVIGKNIQYF. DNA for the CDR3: TGTGCCAGCAGCGTAGGGGTCATCGGCAAAAACATTCAGTACTTC.

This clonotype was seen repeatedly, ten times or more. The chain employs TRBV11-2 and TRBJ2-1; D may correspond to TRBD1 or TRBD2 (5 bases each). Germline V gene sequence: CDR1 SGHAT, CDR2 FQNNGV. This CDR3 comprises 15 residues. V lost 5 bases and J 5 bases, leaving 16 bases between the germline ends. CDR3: CASSPHTGQDNEQFF. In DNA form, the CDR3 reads TGTGCCAGCAGCCCTCACACGGGGCAGGACAATGAGCAGTTCTTC.

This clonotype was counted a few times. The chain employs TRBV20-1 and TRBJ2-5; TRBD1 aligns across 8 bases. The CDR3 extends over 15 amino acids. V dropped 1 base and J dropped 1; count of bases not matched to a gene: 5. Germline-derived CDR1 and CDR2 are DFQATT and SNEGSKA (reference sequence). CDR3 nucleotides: TGCAGTGCTAGAGGTGGGACAGGAATCCAAGAGACCCAGTACTTC. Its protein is CSARGGTGIQETQYF.

The CDR3 is CASRPDLNYGYTF. CDR3 DNA sequence: TGTGCCAGCAGACCAGACCTTAACTATGGCTACACCTTC. J is TRBJ1-2 and V is TRBV12-3 or TRBV12-4; D gene unclear. The CDR3 is made up of 13 amino acids. Trimming took off 6 bases at V and 1 base at J, with 9 bases between the two ends.

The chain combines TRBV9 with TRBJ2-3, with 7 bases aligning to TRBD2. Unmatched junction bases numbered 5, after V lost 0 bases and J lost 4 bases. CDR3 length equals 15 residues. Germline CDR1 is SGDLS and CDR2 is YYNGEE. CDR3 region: CASSVGAGLADTQYF. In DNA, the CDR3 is TGTGCCAGCAGCGTAGGTGCAGGACTAGCAGATACGCAGTATTTT.

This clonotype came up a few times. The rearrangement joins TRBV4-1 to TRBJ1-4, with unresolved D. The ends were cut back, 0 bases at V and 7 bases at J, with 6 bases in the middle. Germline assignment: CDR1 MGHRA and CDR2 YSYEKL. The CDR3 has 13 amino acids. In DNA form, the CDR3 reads TGCGCCAGCAGCCAAGATGAGAGTGAAAAACTGTTTTTT. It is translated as CASSQDESEKLFF.

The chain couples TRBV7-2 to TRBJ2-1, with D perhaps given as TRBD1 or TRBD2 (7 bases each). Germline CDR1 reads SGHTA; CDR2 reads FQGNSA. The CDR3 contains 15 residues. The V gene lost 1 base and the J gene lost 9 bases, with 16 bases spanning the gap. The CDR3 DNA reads TGTGCCAGCAGCTTAGTGGTAGGGGGCGGGGGTGAGCAGTTCTTC. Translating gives CASSLVVGGGGEQFF.

The CDR3 region is CASSTDLGGELFF. Here the CDR3 DNA reads TGCGCCAGCAGCACCGACCTGGGCGGGGAGCTGTTTTTT. J is TRBJ2-2 and V is TRBV5-1, with D unclear. Germline values: CDR1 SGHRS, CDR2 YFSETQ. The CDR3 consists of 13 residues. V was cut by 4 bases and J by 7 bases, with 11 bases left in between.